This T cell receptor (beta chain) was recovered during a study of CXCR3-negative and CXCR3-positive naive CD8 T cells. Study as a whole: Across all libraries, TRB reads numbered 120 million to 150 million, with about 1.5 +/- 0.3 million in each library. General study findings and limits: Naive subsets expressed similar surface CD5; TRB CDR3 features served to infer TCR strength. CXCR3-negative naive cells had less hydrophobic TRB CDR3s than did CXCR3-positive naive cells. Much lower diversity was found in memory CD8+ cells, while both naive subsets had comparably high diversity.

CDR1 and CDR2 (germline): LNHDA, SQIVND (reference sequence). CDR3 length: 14 amino acids. A remark on this clonotype: Its antigen is as yet unknown.

Preparation of TRB cDNA libraries relied on 5' RACE carrying UMI labels. One entry per CDR3 protein, without DNA, is what TCRdb gives after re-calling the 5' RACE reads. The sample's table shows 100,000 to 150,000 distinct CDR3 sequences. Sequenced input: naive CXCR3+ CD8+ T cells from blood. Stated subset: CD45RO-CCR7+CD27+CD95- naive CD8+ T cells expressing CXCR3 (TNR3+). This receptor was obtained from a human donor in good health. Some clones in this sample may be carry-over from other donors' samples. The J gene is TRBJ1-1, the V gene TRBV19; TCRdb names TRBD1, which stays unverified in the absence of DNA. This CDR3 is CASSFQGVGTEAFF.